This T cell receptor beta chain originates from a study of CD8 T cells in ankylosing spondylitis. Note on this clonotype: The antigen remains undetermined.

Libraries for TCR beta were made by quantitative 5'-RACE with molecular barcodes. TCRdb independently ran MiXCR on the 5' RACE reads; one entry per CDR3 protein. This sample yields approximately 350,000 distinct CDR3 sequences, of which 14% to 15% are seen a single time; roughly 1.1% belongs to the top ten. The V gene end was trimmed by 5 bases and the J gene end by 4 bases; junction bases not matched to a gene: 8. Per the germline V gene, CDR1 is SGHVS and CDR2 is FQNEAQ. The CDR3 has 16 amino acids. Findings and caveats of the study: Seven or eight highly homologous variants formed a TCR beta motif that appeared characteristic of ankylosing spondylitis blood. Disease-linked clones, CD8+, were relatively rare in peripheral blood.

The sequence was obtained from a male donor with ankylosing spondylitis or in good health (not recorded which). The chain has TRBV7-8 and TRBJ1-4; TRBD1 aligns across 9 bases. Sequences were obtained from blood, either unsorted or a sorted T cell fraction (not recorded which). The CDR3 reads CASSPYRGQGNEKLFF. The CDR3, as DNA: TGTGCCAGCAGCCCCTACAGGGGGCAGGGTAATGAAAAACTGTTTTTT.